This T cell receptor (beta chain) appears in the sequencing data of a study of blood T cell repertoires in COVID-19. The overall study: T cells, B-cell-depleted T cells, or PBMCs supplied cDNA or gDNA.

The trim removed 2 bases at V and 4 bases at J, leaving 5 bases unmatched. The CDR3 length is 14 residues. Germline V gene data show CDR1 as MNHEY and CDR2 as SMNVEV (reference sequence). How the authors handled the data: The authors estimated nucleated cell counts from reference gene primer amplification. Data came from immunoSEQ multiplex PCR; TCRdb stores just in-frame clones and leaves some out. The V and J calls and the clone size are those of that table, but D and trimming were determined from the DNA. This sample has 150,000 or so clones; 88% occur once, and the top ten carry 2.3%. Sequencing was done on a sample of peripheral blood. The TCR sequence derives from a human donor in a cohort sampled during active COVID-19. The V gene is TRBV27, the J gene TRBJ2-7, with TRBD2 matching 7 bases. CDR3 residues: CASSLRGDGYEQYF. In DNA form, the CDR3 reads TGTGCCAGCAGTTTACGGGGGGACGGGTACGAGCAGTACTTC.